The 15 T cell receptor beta chains below come from one sample, sequenced in a study of cytomegalovirus exposure and HLA in healthy donors. The table came from immunoSEQ multiplex PCR; TCRdb's copy has only in-frame clones and leaves some out. The profile shows more than 110,000 clones, about 91% of them singletons. The sequenced sample consisted of PBMCs. All receptors derive from a woman between 18 and 29 years old in good health and CMV-seropositive.

V and J are TRBV19 and TRBJ1-2; D uncertain. The germline CDR1 and CDR2 sequences are LNHDA and SQIVND (reference sequence). The CDR3 is 13 amino acids. The ends were cut back, 4 bases at V and 0 bases at J, with 6 bases in the middle. The CDR3 nucleotides are TGTGCCAGTAGTAACCAGGCTAACTATGGCTACACCTTC. It specifies CASSNQANYGYTF.

CDR3: CASSSLTSWEQYF. DNA for the CDR3: TGTGCCAGCAGTTCGCTGACTAGCTGGGAGCAGTACTTC. This chain uses TRBV28 with TRBJ2-7, with 7 bases matching TRBD2. This CDR3 spans 13 amino acids. The ends lost 4 bases at V and 7 bases at J; junction bases unmatched: 7. The germline V gene has CDR1 MDHEN and CDR2 SYDVKM.

The table lists this clone with a few counts. The chain has TRBV6-1 and TRBJ2-3, with 9 bases that match TRBD2. With V trimmed by 2 bases and J by 1 base, 10 bases remained unmatched. The CDR3 is made up of 18 amino acids. The germline gives CDR1 MNHNS, CDR2 SASEGT. This CDR3 is CASSELSGRLAGTDTQYF. CDR3 sequence (DNA): TGTGCCAGCAGTGAACTCAGTGGGAGACTAGCGGGCACAGATACGCAGTATTTT.

The V call is TRBV30, the J call TRBJ1-2; TRBD1 matches at 9 bases. The ends lost 3 bases at V and 1 base at J; junction bases unmatched: 3. CDR1 is GTSNPN and CDR2 is SVGIG in the germline V gene (reference sequence). This CDR3 is 14 amino acids long. The CDR3 DNA sequence: TGTGCCTGGAGGGACAGGGGAGGTAACTATGGCTACACCTTC. It translates to CAWRDRGGNYGYTF.

The chain carries TRBV6-1 and TRBJ2-7, with a possible D match to TRBD1 (5 bases). V was trimmed by 1 base and J by 3 bases, leaving 10 bases between them. Looked up from germline, CDR1 is MNHNS and CDR2 is SASEGT. This CDR3 has 14 amino acids. The CDR3 coding sequence is TGTGCCAGCAGTGAAGACAGGACCTTCTACGAGCAGTACTTC. It codes for CASSEDRTFYEQYF.

CDR3 residues: CATSREGTGGIGELFF. Written as DNA, the CDR3 is TGTGCCACCAGCAGAGAAGGGACAGGGGGCATCGGGGAGCTGTTTTTT. The gene calls are TRBV15 and TRBJ2-2; 12 bases map to TRBD1. Trimming cost V 0 bases and J 7 bases; bases outside gene matches: 3. CDR1 and CDR2 (germline): LNHNV, YYDKDF (reference sequence). The CDR3 extends over 16 amino acids.

V and J are TRBV5-1 and TRBJ1-1; D is unresolved. Trimming took off 0 bases at V and 3 bases at J, with 21 bases between the two ends. CDR1 and CDR2 (germline): SGHRS, YFSETQ. The length of the CDR3 is 18 residues. The CDR3 is CASSLELGWRLSDTEAFF. CDR3 in DNA: TGCGCCAGCAGCTTGGAGTTAGGGTGGAGGTTGTCGGACACTGAAGCTTTCTTT.

The CDR3 nucleotides are TGTGCCAGCAGTTTAGGACAGGGGGCAAGGCAGCCCCAGCATTTT. It encodes CASSLGQGARQPQHF. The chain is built from TRBV27 and TRBJ1-5, with 11 bases that match TRBD1. This CDR3 spans 15 amino acids. V shed 2 bases, J shed 7 bases, and the junction held 4 bases outside the gene matches. Germline CDR1 and CDR2: MNHEY and SMNVEV (reference sequence).

The chain combines TRBV12-1 with TRBJ1-4; the DNA was not compared with TRBD1, the D call given in the table. TRBV12-1 is a pseudogene locus. The CDR3 is 19 residues long. The CDR3 DNA reads TGTGCCAGCAGCTCAGCCCCGGGACAGGGAGCATCAACTAATGAAAAACTGTTTTTT. It codes for CASSSAPGQGASTNEKLFF.

V usage is TRBV7-9 and J usage is TRBJ2-6, with D perhaps TRBD1 (5 bases). With 3 bases removed from V and 3 bases from J, the gap between germline ends came to 12 bases. CDR3 length: 16 amino acids. Germline V lookup: CDR1 SEHNR, CDR2 FQNEAQ (reference sequence). CDR3: CASSLSRGSGANVLTF. In nucleotides, the CDR3 is TGTGCCAGCAGCTTGAGTAGGGGCAGTGGGGCCAACGTCCTGACTTTC.

The chain recombines TRBV30 with TRBJ1-1; a possible D gene is TRBD1 (5 bases). The CDR3 extends over 12 amino acids. Per the germline V gene, CDR1 is GTSNPN and CDR2 is SVGIG (reference sequence). Here the CDR3 reads CASESGSRKAFF. For the CDR3, the DNA is TGTGCGTCGGAATCAGGGTCGAGGAAAGCTTTCTTT. The complete variable domain, with remaining parts taken from reference TRBV30 and TRBJ1-1, reads SQTIHQWPATLVQPVGSPLSLECTVEGTSNPNLYWYRQAAGRGLQLLFYSVGIGQISSEVPQNLSASRPQDRQFILSSKKLLLSDSGFYLCASESGSRKAFFGQGTRLTVV.

This clone was recorded a few times. The rearrangement uses TRBV14 and TRBJ1-1, with D hard to call. Germline loops: CDR1 SGHDN, CDR2 FVKESK. With 1 base removed from V and 7 bases from J, the gap between germline ends came to 10 bases. The CDR3 has 13 residues. CDR3 amino acids: CASSQGFASEAFF. The CDR3 nucleotides are TGTGCCAGCAGCCAAGGGTTTGCGAGTGAAGCTTTCTTT.

V usage is TRBV5-6 and J usage is TRBJ1-6, with a weak D call TRBD1 (6 bases). With 2 bases removed from V and 0 bases from J, the gap between germline ends came to 15 bases. CDR3 length: 18 residues. Germline V CDR1 and CDR2: SGHDT, YYEEEE. CDR3 protein: CASSLIQGSSSYNSPLHF. DNA of the CDR3: TGTGCCAGCAGCTTAATACAGGGCTCGAGCTCCTATAATTCACCCCTCCACTTT. The whole variable domain, filled in from reference TRBV5-6 and TRBJ1-6, reads DAGVTQSPTHLIKTRGQQVTLRCSPKSGHDTVSWYQQALGQGPQFIFQYYEEEERQRGNFPDRFSGHQFPNYSSELNVNALLLGDSALYLCASSLIQGSSSYNSPLHFGNGTRLTVT.

The chain couples TRBV6-6 to TRBJ2-7; D gene ambiguous. In germline, CDR1 is MNHNY, CDR2 SVGAGI (reference sequence). V was clipped by 5 bases and J by 2 bases, with 10 bases between them. The CDR3 is made up of 13 amino acids. The DNA for the CDR3 is TGTGCCAGCAGTCCCATGAGTACCTACGAGCAGTACTTC. It specifies CASSPMSTYEQYF.

The chain links TRBV28 to TRBJ1-2; perhaps TRBD1 as D (5 bases). Germline V CDR1 and CDR2: MDHEN, SYDVKM. The CDR3 loop spans 13 amino acids. Trimming took 2 bases from V and 4 from J, leaving 8 bases between them. The CDR3 bases are TGTGCCAGCAGTTTACCTGGGGCCTATGGCTACACCTTC. It codes for CASSLPGAYGYTF.